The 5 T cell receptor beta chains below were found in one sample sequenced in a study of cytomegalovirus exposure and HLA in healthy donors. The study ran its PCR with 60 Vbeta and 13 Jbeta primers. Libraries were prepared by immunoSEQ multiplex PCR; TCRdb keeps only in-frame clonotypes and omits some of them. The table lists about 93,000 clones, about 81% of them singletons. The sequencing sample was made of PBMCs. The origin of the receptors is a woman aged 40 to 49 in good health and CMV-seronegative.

The CDR3 bases are TGTGCCAGCAGCTTAGCGCGAACGGGGGTTTTCGGTCAGCCCCAGCATTTT. It specifies CASSLARTGVFGQPQHF. The chain uses TRBV7-2 and TRBJ1-5, with D tentatively TRBD1 (5 bases). Trimming pared 0 bases from V and 6 bases from J, leaving 18 bases between. Germline-derived CDR1 and CDR2 are SGHTA and FQGNSA. The CDR3 covers 17 residues.

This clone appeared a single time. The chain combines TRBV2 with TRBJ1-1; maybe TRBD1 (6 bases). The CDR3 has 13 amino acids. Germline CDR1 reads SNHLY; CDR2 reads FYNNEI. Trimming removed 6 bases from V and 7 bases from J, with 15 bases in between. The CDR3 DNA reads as TGTGCCAGCAGGGCCCCCGGGACAAATGAAGCTTTCTTT. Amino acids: CASRAPGTNEAFF.

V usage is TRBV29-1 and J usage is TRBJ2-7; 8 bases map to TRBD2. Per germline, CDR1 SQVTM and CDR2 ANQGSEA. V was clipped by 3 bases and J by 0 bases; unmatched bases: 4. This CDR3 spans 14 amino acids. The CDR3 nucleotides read TGCAGCGTTGACTTGGCGGGAGGCTCCTACGAGCAGTACTTC. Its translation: CSVDLAGGSYEQYF.

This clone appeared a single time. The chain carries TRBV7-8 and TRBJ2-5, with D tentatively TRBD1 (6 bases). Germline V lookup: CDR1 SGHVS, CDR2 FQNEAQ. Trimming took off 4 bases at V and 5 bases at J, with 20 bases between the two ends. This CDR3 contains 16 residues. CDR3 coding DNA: TGTGCCAGCAGCTCCTTACAAGGCTATACAGGGGAGACCCAGTACTTC. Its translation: CASSSLQGYTGETQYF.

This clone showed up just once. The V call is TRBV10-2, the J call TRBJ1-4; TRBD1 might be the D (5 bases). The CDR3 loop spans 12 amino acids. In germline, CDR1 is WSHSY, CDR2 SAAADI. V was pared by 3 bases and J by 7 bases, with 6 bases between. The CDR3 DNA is TGCGCCAGCAGTGACAGGGTTGAAAAACTGTTTTTT. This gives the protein CASSDRVEKLFF.